The 13 T cell receptor beta chains reported below all come from one sample, sequenced in a study of post-analysis software for immune sequencing data. Study observations and caveats: The study found TRBV5-6, TRBV5-1 and TRBV20-1 among five TRBV segments more frequent in patients than controls.

Unique molecular identifiers featured in each of the TCR beta cDNA libraries. TCRdb re-derived calls from the PCR reads in MiXCR, one entry per CDR3 protein. The table shows around 700,000 distinct CDR3 sequences, with 55% to 60% occurring only once. No antigen has been assigned to these receptors. Sequenced material: blood. The receptors here all came from a girl aged 2-10 years with multiple sclerosis.

This clonotype was seen only once. The chain employs TRBV3-1 and TRBJ1-4; the match to TRBD1 covers 7 bases. Trimming took 3 bases from V and 4 from J; bases not matched to a gene: 5. The CDR3 contains 15 residues. CDR1 and CDR2 (germline): LGHDT, YNNKEL (reference sequence). The CDR3 here is CASSHRQGHNEKLFF. The CDR3 bases are TGTGCCAGCAGCCACAGACAGGGACATAATGAAAAACTGTTTTTT.

J is TRBJ2-5 and V is TRBV6-6; D may be TRBD2 (5 bases). V gave up 5 bases and J gave up 5 bases, with 12 bases separating them. Germline V CDR1 and CDR2: MNHNY, SVGAGI (reference sequence). CDR3 size: 13 residues. The CDR3 DNA reads as TGTGCCAGCAGTCCGCTCGGGGAGGAGACCCAGTACTTC. Amino acid sequence: CASSPLGEETQYF.

V is TRBV29-1 and J is TRBJ2-5; TRBD2 aligns across 11 bases. J gave up 2 bases and V 6 bases, and 2 bases lay outside the gene matches. The V gene's germline CDR1 is SQVTM and CDR2 ANQGSEA. CDR3 length: 13 residues. Written as DNA, the CDR3 is TGCAGCGTGCGACTAGCGGGACAAGAGACCCAGTACTTC. Protein: CSVRLAGQETQYF. The variable domain in full, completed from reference TRBV29-1 and TRBJ2-5, reads SAVISQKPSRDICQRGTSLTIQCQVDSQVTMMFWYRQQPGQSLTLIATANQGSEATYESGFVIDKFPISRPNLTFSTLTVSNMSPEDSSIYLCSVRLAGQETQYFGPGTRLLVL.

The table lists this clonotype with a few counts. The chain links TRBV20-1 to TRBJ1-1; D remains unclear. CDR3 size: 12 residues. CDR1 is DFQATT and CDR2 is SNEGSKA in the germline V gene (reference sequence). The V gene lost 0 bases and the J gene lost 7 bases, with 9 bases spanning the gap. The CDR3 coding sequence is TGCAGTGCTAGAGATCAGGAGCTTGAAGCTTTCTTT. Translation gives CSARDQELEAFF.

The gene calls are TRBV20-1 and TRBJ2-1; TRBD2 matches 8 bases. The CDR3 totals 14 residues. Germline V gives CDR1 DFQATT, CDR2 SNEGSKA (reference sequence). Trimming cost V 1 base and J 8 bases; bases outside gene matches: 7. In DNA form, the CDR3 reads TGCAGTGCTAGAGGACCGGGGGGGCTCCATGAGCAGTTCTTC. This gives the protein CSARGPGGLHEQFF.

The gene calls are TRBV6-1 and TRBJ2-4; D could derive from TRBD1 or TRBD2 (5 bases each). The V end was cut by 1 base, the J end by 0 bases, with 22 bases between. The length of the CDR3 is 20 residues. CDR1 is MNHNS and CDR2 is SASEGT in the germline V gene. This CDR3 reads CASSEGALGVSAAAKNIQYF. DNA for the CDR3: TGTGCCAGCAGTGAAGGGGCCCTGGGGGTCAGCGCGGCAGCCAAAAACATTCAGTACTTC.

The chain couples TRBV11-2 to TRBJ2-1; D could derive from TRBD1 or TRBD2 (5 bases each). The CDR3 is 15 amino acids. Germline V gene lookup returns CDR1 SGHAT and CDR2 FQNNGV. V dropped 0 bases and J dropped 6 bases, with 12 bases sitting between them. The CDR3: CASSLDSVGANEQFF. In nucleotides, the CDR3 is TGTGCCAGCAGCTTAGATAGCGTCGGGGCCAATGAGCAGTTCTTC.

The chain couples TRBV29-1 to TRBJ1-5; D gene unclear. The assigned J gene may be wrong: the sequence end matches TRBJ2-3 better. There are 13 residues in the CDR3. Germline values: CDR1 SQVTM, CDR2 ANQGSEA. The CDR3 sequence is CSVGDSPDQPQYF. Here the CDR3 DNA reads TGCAGCGTTGGAGACTCCCCGGATCAGCCCCAGTATTTT.

This sequence joins TRBV29-1 and TRBJ2-3; no clear D. The CDR3 has 10 residues. The germline V and J ends were trimmed by 5 bases and 8 bases, with 8 bases remaining between them. Germline CDR1 reads SQVTM; CDR2 reads ANQGSEA. The CDR3 sequence: CSVRGVTQYF. In nucleotides, the CDR3 is TGCAGCGTTCGTGGGGTTACGCAGTATTTT.

The chain uses TRBV25-1 and TRBJ2-3; D not resolved. Looked up from germline, CDR1 is MGHDK and CDR2 is SYGVNS. The CDR3 contains 16 residues. The V end lost 1 base, the J end lost 1 base, and 12 bases lay between the germline ends. The CDR3 DNA sequence: TGTGCCAGCAGTGAATGGAGTCCCGAGGGCACAGATACGCAGTATTTT. Its protein is CASSEWSPEGTDTQYF. The entire variable domain, with the rest obtained from reference TRBV25-1 and TRBJ2-3, is as follows: EADIYQTPRYLVIGTGKKITLECSQTMGHDKMYWYQQDPGMELHLIHYSYGVNSTEKGDLSSESTVSRIRTEHFPLTLESARPSHTSQYLCASSEWSPEGTDTQYFGPGTRLTVL.

This chain connects TRBV5-1 to TRBJ2-7; 9 bases line up with TRBD2. V was clipped by 5 bases and J by 3 bases; unmatched bases: 6. The CDR3 sequence is 14 residues long. In germline, CDR1 is SGHRS, CDR2 YFSETQ. CDR3 region: CASRKRLADYEQYF. The CDR3 region has the DNA TGCGCCAGCAGGAAGAGACTAGCGGACTACGAGCAGTACTTC.

V is TRBV20-1 and J is TRBJ2-5; 8 bases align to TRBD2. The CDR3 is made up of 13 amino acids. Germline V gene data show CDR1 as DFQATT and CDR2 as SNEGSKA (reference sequence). Trimming at V came to 6 bases and at J to 4 bases, leaving 7 bases not matched to a gene. The CDR3 spells CSAVLAVGETQYF. CDR3 coding DNA: TGCAGTGCGGTACTAGCGGTTGGAGAGACCCAGTACTTC.

The chain couples TRBV20-1 to TRBJ2-1; no clear D gene. This CDR3 has 12 amino acids. V lost 6 bases to trimming and J lost 14 bases, with 20 bases between them. Per the germline V gene, CDR1 is DFQATT and CDR2 is SNEGSKA (reference sequence). The CDR3 is CSASNDGVREFF. For the CDR3, the DNA is TGCAGTGCCTCAAACGATGGGGTACGAGAGTTCTTC.